This T cell receptor beta chain was retrieved from a study of cytomegalovirus exposure and HLA in healthy donors. Study details: A data release that came early held some 84 million unique TCRs from HLA-typed donors. Study-level results: Later on, a genetic analysis was performed. It linked a missense variant in DCLRE1C with V- and J-gene trimming of TCR beta. Earlier analysis looked at TCR beta V segments, and most were productive about 87% or about 30% of the time.

PCR used 60 Vbeta primers and 13 Jbeta primers. Libraries were prepared by immunoSEQ multiplex PCR; TCRdb keeps only in-frame clonotypes and omits some of them. The sample holds approximately 150,000 clones; roughly 70% are singletons and the top ten take 10%. As regards this clone: Its target is not known.

Germline assignment: CDR1 SGHRS and CDR2 YFSETQ. V dropped 0 bases and J dropped 2 bases, with 13 bases sitting between them. This CDR3 spans 16 amino acids. The sample was PBMCs. This sequence originates from a young man in good health and CMV-seropositive. The chain uses TRBV5-1 and TRBJ2-3; perhaps TRBD2 as D (6 bases). CDR3 in amino acids: CASSLASLATTDTQYF. The CDR3 nucleotides are TGCGCCAGCAGCTTGGCCAGTCTAGCGACCACAGATACGCAGTATTTT.